One sample yielded the 9 T cell receptor beta chains listed below, sequenced in a study of shared clonotypes between healthy human individuals. Clones were sequenced by immunoSEQ multiplex PCR, and TCRdb holds only the in-frame ones, with some missing. Among some 530,000 clones listed, 70% to 85% were seen once. Sequenced sample: PBMCs. These receptors were collected from a woman between 35 and 50 years old in good health. Some clones in this sample may be carry-over from other donors' samples.

The chain employs TRBV30 and TRBJ2-3; 7 bases agree with TRBD2. The V segment lost 4 bases and the J segment 5 bases; nucleotides outside the gene matches: 6. In germline, CDR1 is GTSNPN, CDR2 SVGIG (reference sequence). The CDR3 extends over 13 amino acids. CDR3 region: CAWKRLAGDTQYF. The CDR3 coding sequence is TGTGCCTGGAAGAGACTAGCTGGAGATACGCAGTATTTT.

The rearrangement uses TRBV6-6 and TRBJ2-4; TRBD2 matches 12 bases. The CDR3 has 14 residues. Trimming cost V 5 bases and J 6 bases; bases outside gene matches: 2. Per germline, CDR1 MNHNY and CDR2 SVGAGI (reference sequence). CDR3 in amino acids: CASSQTSGRNIQYF. In DNA form, the CDR3 reads TGTGCCAGCAGTCAGACTAGCGGGAGAAACATTCAGTACTTC.

V usage is TRBV18 and J usage is TRBJ2-7; 8 nucleotides line up with TRBD1. Trimming removed 5 bases from V and 5 bases from J; junction bases left unmatched: 8. The CDR3 sequence is 14 residues long. The germline V gene has CDR1 KGHSH and CDR2 LQKENI. The CDR3 DNA is TGTGCCAGCTCATCACGACAGGGGATGGACGAGCAGTACTTC. Its protein product is CASSSRQGMDEQYF.

This clone was seen many times. The gene calls are TRBV6-1 and TRBJ1-5; TRBD1 matches at 8 bases. V lost 8 bases to trimming and J lost 3 bases; unmatched junction nucleotides: 9. The CDR3 totals 15 residues. The V gene's germline CDR1 is MNHNS and CDR2 SASEGT. This CDR3 reads CASRLPGQVNQPQHF. The CDR3 region has the DNA TGTGCCAGCCGGCTTCCGGGACAGGTCAATCAGCCCCAGCATTTT.

In its sample, this clone was seen a few times. The chain joins TRBV30 to TRBJ1-6; D ambiguous. CDR3 size: 15 residues. The V gene's germline CDR1 is GTSNPN and CDR2 SVGIG (reference sequence). The V gene lost 2 bases and the J gene lost 13 bases, with 21 bases spanning the gap. CDR3 loop: CAWSRHQGLGSPLHF. For the CDR3, the DNA is TGTGCCTGGAGTAGACATCAAGGGCTGGGGTCCCCCCTCCACTTT.

About this clone itself: No DNA is shown, since the ends of the CDR3 on it are uncertain; the CDR3 is the one TCRdb lists. The rearrangement uses TRBV30 and TRBJ2-5; whether TRBD1, the table's D call, matches the DNA was not checked. CDR1 is GTSNPN, CDR2 SVGIG, per germline (reference sequence). The CDR3 is 13 residues long, counting both termini. CDR3 protein: CAWSVGDGTLTYF.

This chain uses TRBV12-2 with TRBJ2-1; TRBD2 reflects the table's D call only, with no check against the DNA. TRBV12-2 is flagged as a pseudogene. The CDR3 covers 18 residues. The CDR3 DNA reads as TGTGCAAGTCGCTTAGCTGTGTCTAGCGGGGGAACCTACAATGAGCAGTTCTTC. It yields the protein CASRLAVSSGGTYNEQFF.

The rearrangement links TRBV10-3 to TRBJ2-1; no clear D gene. CDR3 length equals 19 residues. V lost 0 bases to trimming and J lost 0 bases, with 18 bases between them. Germline CDR1 and CDR2: ENHRY and SYGVKD. CDR3 sequence reads: CAISESGSGSVSSYNEQFF. CDR3 nucleotide sequence: TGTGCCATCAGTGAGTCGGGATCGGGCTCGGTCAGCTCCTACAATGAGCAGTTCTTC.

V usage is TRBV29-1 and J usage is TRBJ2-5; D perhaps matches TRBD1 (7 bases). CDR1 SQVTM and CDR2 ANQGSEA come from the germline V gene. Trimming cost V 6 bases and J 7 bases, with 21 bases left between them. The length of the CDR3 is 14 residues. The chain's CDR3 is CSVRGQSVYGTQYF. The CDR3 bases are TGCAGCGTGCGGGGACAGAGCGTTTACGGGACCCAGTACTTC.